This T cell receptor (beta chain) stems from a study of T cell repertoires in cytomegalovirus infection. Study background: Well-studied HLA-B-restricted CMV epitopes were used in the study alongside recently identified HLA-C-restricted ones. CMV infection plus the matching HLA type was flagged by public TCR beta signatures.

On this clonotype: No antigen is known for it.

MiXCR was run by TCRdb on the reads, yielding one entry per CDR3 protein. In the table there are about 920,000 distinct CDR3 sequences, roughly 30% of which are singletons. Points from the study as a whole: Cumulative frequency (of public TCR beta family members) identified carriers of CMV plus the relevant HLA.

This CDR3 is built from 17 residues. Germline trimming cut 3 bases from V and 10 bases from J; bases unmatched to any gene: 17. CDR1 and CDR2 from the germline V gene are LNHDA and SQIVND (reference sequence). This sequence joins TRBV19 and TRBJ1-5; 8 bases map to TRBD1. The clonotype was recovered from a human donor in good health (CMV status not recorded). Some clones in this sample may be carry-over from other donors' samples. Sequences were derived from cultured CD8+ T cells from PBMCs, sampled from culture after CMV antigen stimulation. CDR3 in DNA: TGTGCCAGTAGTATGGGGGACAGGCTAATGATGGTGTACCCCCAGCATTTT. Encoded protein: CASSMGDRLMMVYPQHF.